This T cell receptor (beta chain) derives from a study of CD8+CD57+ T cells in acquired aplastic anemia. The wider study: The average for DNA from sorted CD4+ and CD8+ cells was 3 to 3.5 ug. Healthy donors had, on average, roughly 9.8 million reads for their CD4+ cells. Overall study results and limits: Patients versus controls showed no significant CD8+ Simpson's diversity difference. Patients shared approximately 30 CD8+ CDR3 sequences with controls.

To note about this clonotype: The antigen remains unidentified.

Germline-derived CDR1 and CDR2 are SQVTM and ANQGSEA. This CDR3 comprises 12 residues. The J segment lost 5 bases and the V segment lost 7 bases, leaving 5 bases of the junction unmatched. TCR beta VDJ and CDR3 profiling used genomic DNA as template. MiXCR, run by TCRdb on the reads, gives a single entry per CDR3 protein. The repertoire holds about 110,000 distinct CDR3 sequences, with about half as singletons. Sequenced input: sorted CD4+, CD8+, or CD8+CD57+ T cells (not recorded which) from PBMCs. J is TRBJ2-7 and V is TRBV29-1; 10 positions match TRBD1. This clonotype was sampled from a human donor in good health, serving as a control. The CDR3 protein is CSARQGAHEQYF. Here the CDR3 DNA reads TGCAGCGCAAGACAGGGGGCCCACGAGCAGTACTTC.